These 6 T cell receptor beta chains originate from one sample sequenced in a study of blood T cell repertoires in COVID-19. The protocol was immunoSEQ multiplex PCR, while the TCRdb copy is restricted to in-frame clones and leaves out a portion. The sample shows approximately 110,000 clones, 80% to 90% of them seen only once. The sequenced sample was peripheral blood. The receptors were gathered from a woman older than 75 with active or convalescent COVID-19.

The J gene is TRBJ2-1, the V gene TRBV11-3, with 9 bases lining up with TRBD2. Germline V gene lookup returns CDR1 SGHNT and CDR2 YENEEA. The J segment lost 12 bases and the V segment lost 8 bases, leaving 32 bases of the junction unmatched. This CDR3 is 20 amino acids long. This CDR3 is CASSYSGLAFGRARSDVQFF. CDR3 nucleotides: TGTGCCAGCTCCTACTCGGGACTAGCATTTGGTCGGGCCAGATCCGACGTGCAGTTCTTC.

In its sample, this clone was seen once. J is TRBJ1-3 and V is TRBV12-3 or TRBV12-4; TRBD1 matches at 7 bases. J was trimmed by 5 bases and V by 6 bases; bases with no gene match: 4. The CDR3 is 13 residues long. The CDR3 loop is CASREGGRNTIYF. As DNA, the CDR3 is TGTGCCAGCAGAGAAGGGGGCCGAAACACCATATATTTT.

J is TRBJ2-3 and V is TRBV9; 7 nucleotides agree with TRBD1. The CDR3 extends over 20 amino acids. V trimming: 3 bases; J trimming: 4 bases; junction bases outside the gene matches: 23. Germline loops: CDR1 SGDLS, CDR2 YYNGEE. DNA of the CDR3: TGTGCCAGCAGCGCCCAATCATTATTTACAGGGACAGTCCGCGCAGATACGCAGTATTTT. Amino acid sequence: CASSAQSLFTGTVRADTQYF.

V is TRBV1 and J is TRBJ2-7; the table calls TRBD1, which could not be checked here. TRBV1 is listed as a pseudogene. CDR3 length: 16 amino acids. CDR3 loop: CTSSQPGQPILQEQYF. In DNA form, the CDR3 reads TGCACCAGCAGCCAACCCGGACAGCCCATCCTACAGGAGCAGTACTTC.

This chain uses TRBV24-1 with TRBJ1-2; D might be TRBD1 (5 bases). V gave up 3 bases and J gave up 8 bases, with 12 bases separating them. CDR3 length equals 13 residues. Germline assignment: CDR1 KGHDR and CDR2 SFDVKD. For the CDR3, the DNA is TGTGCCACCAGTGATCGGGGGGGTTTCGGCTACACCTTC. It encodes CATSDRGGFGYTF.

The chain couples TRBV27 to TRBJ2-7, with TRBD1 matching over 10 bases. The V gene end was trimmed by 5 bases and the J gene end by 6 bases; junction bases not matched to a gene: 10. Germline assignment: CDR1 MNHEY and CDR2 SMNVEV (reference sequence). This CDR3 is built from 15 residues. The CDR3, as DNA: TGTGCCAGCAGTCGCAGGACAGGGGGACTTGGCGAGCAGTACTTC. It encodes CASSRRTGGLGEQYF.